This T cell receptor (beta chain) was sequenced in a study of cytomegalovirus exposure and HLA in healthy donors. The CDR3 covers 13 residues. V was shortened by 2 bases and J by 10 bases, with 9 bases between the two germline ends. CDR1 is MGHRA and CDR2 is YSYEKL in the germline V gene. On this clone: Its matching antigen is unknown.

Findings and limits, study-wide: Reported performance of the classifier showed diagnosis of cytomegalovirus status with high specificity and sensitivity.

PCR used 60 Vbeta primers and 13 Jbeta primers. Original analysis: Unique TCR beta chains totaled approximately 83 million in a later count, with 8.5 million to 12 million of them shared. The assay was immunoSEQ multiplex PCR, and TCRdb's table has in-frame clones only and misses some. From that table come the V and J calls and clone size; the DNA was used to work out D and trimming. The table records more than 200,000 clones, more than 60% of them present only once. This receptor was taken from a girl aged 2 to 10 in good health and CMV-seronegative. The material sequenced was PBMCs. V gene TRBV4-1 combines with J gene TRBJ1-6; no firm D call. CDR3 bases: TGCGCCAGCAGCCAACGTCGGGAATCACCCCTCCACTTT. This encodes CASSQRRESPLHF.